The clone carrying this T cell receptor beta chain was picked up a small number of times. Its antigen is unknown. At one boundary the junction diverges from the germline segment, which might be a read error. The sample belongs to a study of T cell repertoires in cytomegalovirus infection. MiXCR was run by TCRdb on the reads, yielding one entry per CDR3 protein. Here the sample spans roughly 110,000 distinct CDR3 sequences, 10% being singletons. Looked up from germline, CDR1 is SGHRS and CDR2 is YFSETQ. The CDR3 length is 13 residues. The chain uses TRBV5-1 and TRBJ2-5; 7 bases fit TRBD2. Sequencing was carried out using PBMCs, sequenced either directly or after in vitro stimulation (not recorded which). This sequence was found in a human donor in good health (CMV status not recorded). Some clones in this sample may be carry-over from other donors' samples. CDR3 residues: CASSAGLSRRWDF. The CDR3 DNA reads TGCGCCAGCAGCGCGGGACTATCAAGAAGATGGGACTTC.